The 9 T cell receptor beta chains below come from one sample, sequenced in a study of blood T cell repertoires in COVID-19. Libraries were prepared by immunoSEQ multiplex PCR; TCRdb keeps only in-frame clonotypes and omits some of them. Seen here are about 160,000 clones, more than 85% observed once, and the top ten hold 7%. The sample consisted of PBMCs or T cells enriched from blood (not recorded which). These receptors originate from a woman aged 50 to 60 who had recovered from COVID-19.

This clone was seen only a few times. The CDR3 bases are TGTGCCAGCGGAACCGGGACTATCTACGAGCAGTACTTC. Protein: CASGTGTIYEQYF. J is TRBJ2-7 and V is TRBV7-9; 7 bases are shared with TRBD2. CDR3 length: 13 amino acids. V shed 8 bases and J 3 bases; nucleotides not matched to a gene: 7. Germline CDR1 and CDR2: SEHNR and FQNEAQ (reference sequence). The full variable domain, completed using reference TRBV7-9 and TRBJ2-7, is DTGVSQNPRHKITKRGQNVTFRCDPISEHNRLYWYRQTLGQGPEFLTYFQNEAQLEKSRLLSDRFSAERPKGSFSTLEIQRTEQGDSAMYLCASGTGTIYEQYFGPGTRLTVT.

This chain connects TRBV12-3 or TRBV12-4 to TRBJ2-1, with D hard to call. The CDR3 sequence is 12 residues long. The V end was cut by 3 bases, the J end by 7 bases, with 7 bases between. CDR3 nucleotides: TGTGCCAGCAGTTTCCCCTTTAATGAGCAGTTCTTC. It codes for CASSFPFNEQFF.

The V call is TRBV7-2, the J call TRBJ2-1, with 7 bases that match TRBD2. Germline V gene sequence: CDR1 SGHTA, CDR2 FQGNSA. Trimming cost V 1 base and J 14 bases; bases outside gene matches: 8. CDR3 length equals 13 residues. CDR3 sequence (DNA): TGTGCCAGCAGCTTAGGGAATCCTAGCGGTAAGTTCTTC. Translating gives CASSLGNPSGKFF. Using reference TRBV7-2 and TRBJ2-1 for the parts outside the CDR3, the full variable domain is GAGVSQSPSNKVTEKGKDVELRCDPISGHTALYWYRQSLGQGLEFLIYFQGNSAPDKSGLPSDRFSAERTGGSVSTLTIQRTQQEDSAVYLCASSLGNPSGKFFGPGTRLTVL.

This clone was seen only once. The rearrangement joins TRBV30 to TRBJ2-7, with 8 nucleotides matching TRBD1. The CDR3 runs to 14 residues. V shed 1 base, J shed 3 bases, and the junction held 5 bases outside the gene matches. Germline values: CDR1 GTSNPN, CDR2 SVGIG (reference sequence). The CDR3, as DNA: TGTGCCTGGAGTGCGGGGACAGGTTTCTACGAGCAGTACTTC. The encoded protein is CAWSAGTGFYEQYF.

This clone was recorded once. The V and J genes are TRBV5-1 and TRBJ1-2; D gene uncertain. The germline V gene has CDR1 SGHRS and CDR2 YFSETQ. The CDR3 spans 14 residues. Trimming pared 4 bases from V and 6 bases from J, leaving 16 bases between. CDR3 sequence (DNA): TGCGCCAGCAGCAGAGGCGGGAAATCCGATGGCTACACCTTC. Translated, it gives CASSRGGKSDGYTF.

This clone was seen a few times. The rearrangement links TRBV6-5 to TRBJ1-2, with D maybe TRBD1 (6 bases). CDR3 length equals 12 residues. V was pared by 6 bases and J by 8 bases, with 13 bases between. Looked up from germline, CDR1 is MNHEY and CDR2 is SVGAGI. CDR3 sequence reads: CASRTGQRGYTF. Here the CDR3 DNA reads TGTGCCAGCAGGACGGGACAAAGAGGCTACACCTTC.

The chain joins TRBV18 to TRBJ1-2, with 7 bases lining up with TRBD1. Germline lookup yields CDR1 KGHSH and CDR2 LQKENI. The CDR3 contains 14 residues. V was pared by 3 bases and J by 4 bases, with 5 bases of the junction left unmatched. The CDR3 bases are TGTGCCAGCTCACCGAAGGGACAGTTCTATGGCTACACCTTC. As protein: CASSPKGQFYGYTF.

The chain couples TRBV7-9 to TRBJ1-2; a possible D gene is TRBD1 (5 bases). The CDR3 totals 14 residues. Trimming stripped 0 bases from V and 7 bases from J, with 12 bases between. CDR1 and CDR2 from the germline V gene are SEHNR and FQNEAQ (reference sequence). CDR3 protein: CASSLAGQGFGYTF. In DNA form, the CDR3 reads TGTGCCAGCAGCTTAGCGGGGCAGGGCTTTGGCTACACCTTC.

V is TRBV6-6 and J is TRBJ1-2, with 11 bases fitting TRBD1. Unmatched junction bases numbered 7, after V lost 4 bases and J lost 6 bases. This CDR3 has 15 amino acids. The germline V gene has CDR1 MNHNY and CDR2 SVGAGI (reference sequence). The CDR3 nucleotides read TGTGCCAGCAGTTTACGCCGGACAGGGGGCGATGGCTACACCTTC. Its translation: CASSLRRTGGDGYTF.